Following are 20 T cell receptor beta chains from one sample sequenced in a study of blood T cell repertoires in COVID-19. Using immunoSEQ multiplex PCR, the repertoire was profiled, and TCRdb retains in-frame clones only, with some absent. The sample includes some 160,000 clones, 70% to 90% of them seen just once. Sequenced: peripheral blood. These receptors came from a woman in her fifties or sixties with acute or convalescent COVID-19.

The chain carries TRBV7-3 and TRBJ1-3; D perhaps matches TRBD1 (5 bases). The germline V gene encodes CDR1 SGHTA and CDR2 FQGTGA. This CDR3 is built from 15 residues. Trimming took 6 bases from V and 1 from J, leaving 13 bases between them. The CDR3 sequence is CASRATTASGNTIYF. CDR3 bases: TGTGCCAGCAGGGCGACGACAGCGTCTGGAAACACCATATATTTT.

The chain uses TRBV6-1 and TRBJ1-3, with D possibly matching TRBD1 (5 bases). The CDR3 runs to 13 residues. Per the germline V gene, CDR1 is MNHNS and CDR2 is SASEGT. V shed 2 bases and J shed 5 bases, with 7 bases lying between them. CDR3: CASSETGRNTIYF. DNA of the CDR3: TGTGCCAGCAGTGAAACAGGTCGAAACACCATATATTTT.

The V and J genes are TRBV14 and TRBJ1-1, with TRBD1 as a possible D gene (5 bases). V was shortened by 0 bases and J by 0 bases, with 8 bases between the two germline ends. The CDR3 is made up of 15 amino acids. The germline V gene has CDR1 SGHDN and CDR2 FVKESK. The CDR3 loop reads CASSQDKGMNTEAFF. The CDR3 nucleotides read TGTGCCAGCAGCCAAGATAAGGGGATGAACACTGAAGCTTTCTTT.

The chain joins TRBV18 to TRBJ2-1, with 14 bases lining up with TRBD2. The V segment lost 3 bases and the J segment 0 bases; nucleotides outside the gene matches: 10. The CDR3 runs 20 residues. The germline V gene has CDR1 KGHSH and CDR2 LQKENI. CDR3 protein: CASSPLGLAGGSLSYNEQFF. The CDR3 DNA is TGTGCCAGCTCACCCCTAGGACTAGCGGGGGGCTCACTCTCCTACAATGAGCAGTTCTTC. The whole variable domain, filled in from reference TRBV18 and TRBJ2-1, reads NAGVMQNPRHLVRRRGQEARLRCSPMKGHSHVYWYRQLPEEGLKFMVYLQKENIIDESGMPKERFSAEFPKEGPSILRIQQVVRGDSAAYFCASSPLGLAGGSLSYNEQFFGPGTRLTVL.

CDR3 bases: TGTGCCAGCAGTTTCGTCCCTAGCGGGGGGCGGGATGAGCAGTTCTTC. Protein sequence: CASSFVPSGGRDEQFF. This sequence joins TRBV6-2 or TRBV6-3 and TRBJ2-1, with TRBD2 matching over 11 bases. With V trimmed by 4 bases and J by 8 bases, 10 bases remained unmatched. CDR1 MNHEY and CDR2 SVGEGT come from the germline V gene. This CDR3 region has 16 residues.

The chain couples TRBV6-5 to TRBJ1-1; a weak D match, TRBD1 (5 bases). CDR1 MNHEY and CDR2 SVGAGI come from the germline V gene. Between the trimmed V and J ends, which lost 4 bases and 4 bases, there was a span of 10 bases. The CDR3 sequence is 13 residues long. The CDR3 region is CASSSWGGTEAFF. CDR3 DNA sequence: TGTGCCAGCAGTTCCTGGGGGGGCACTGAAGCTTTCTTT.

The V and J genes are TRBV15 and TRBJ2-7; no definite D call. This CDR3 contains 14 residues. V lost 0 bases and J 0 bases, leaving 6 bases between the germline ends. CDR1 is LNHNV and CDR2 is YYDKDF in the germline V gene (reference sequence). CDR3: CATSREGVSYEQYF. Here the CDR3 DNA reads TGTGCCACCAGCAGAGAGGGCGTCTCCTACGAGCAGTACTTC.

CDR3 nucleotide sequence: TGTGCCAGCAGCTTAGCAGGGGTGTGGACTGAAGCTTTCTTT. As protein: CASSLAGVWTEAFF. This chain uses TRBV11-2 with TRBJ1-1; D is possibly TRBD1 (6 bases). The germline CDR1 and CDR2 sequences are SGHAT and FQNNGV. With 1 base removed from V and 5 bases from J, the gap between germline ends came to 11 bases. The CDR3 is 14 amino acids.

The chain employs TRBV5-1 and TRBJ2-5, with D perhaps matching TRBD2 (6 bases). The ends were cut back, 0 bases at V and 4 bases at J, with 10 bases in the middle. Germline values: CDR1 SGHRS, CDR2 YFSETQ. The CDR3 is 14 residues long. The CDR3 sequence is CASSLGVGGETQYF. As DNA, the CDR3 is TGCGCCAGCAGCTTGGGGGTCGGGGGAGAGACCCAGTACTTC.

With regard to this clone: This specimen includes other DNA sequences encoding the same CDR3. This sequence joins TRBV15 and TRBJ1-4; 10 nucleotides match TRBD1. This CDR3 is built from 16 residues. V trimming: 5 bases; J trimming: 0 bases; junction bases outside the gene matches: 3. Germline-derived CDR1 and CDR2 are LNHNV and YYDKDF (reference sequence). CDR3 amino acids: CATSLGQGATNEKLFF. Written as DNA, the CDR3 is TGTGCCACCAGCCTCGGACAGGGGGCAACTAATGAAAAACTGTTTTTT.

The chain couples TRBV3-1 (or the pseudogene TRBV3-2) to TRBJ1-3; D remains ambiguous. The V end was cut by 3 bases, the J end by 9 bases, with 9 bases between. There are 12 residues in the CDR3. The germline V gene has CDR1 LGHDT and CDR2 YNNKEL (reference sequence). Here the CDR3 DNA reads TGTGCCAGCAGCCAGGCAGGTAGCACCATATATTTT. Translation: CASSQAGSTIYF.

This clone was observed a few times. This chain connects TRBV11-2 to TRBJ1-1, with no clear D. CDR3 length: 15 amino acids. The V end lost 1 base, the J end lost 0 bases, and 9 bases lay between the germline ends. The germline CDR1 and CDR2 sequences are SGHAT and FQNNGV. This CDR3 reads CASSLGRGLNTEAFF. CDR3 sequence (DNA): TGTGCCAGCAGCTTAGGTCGGGGTTTGAACACTGAAGCTTTCTTT.

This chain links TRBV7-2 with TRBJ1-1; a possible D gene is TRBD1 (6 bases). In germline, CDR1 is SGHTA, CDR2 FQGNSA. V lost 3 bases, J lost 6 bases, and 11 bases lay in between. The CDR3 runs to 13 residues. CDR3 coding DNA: TGTGCCAGCAGCTTTCAGGGGTACCCTGAAGCTTTCTTT. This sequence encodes CASSFQGYPEAFF.

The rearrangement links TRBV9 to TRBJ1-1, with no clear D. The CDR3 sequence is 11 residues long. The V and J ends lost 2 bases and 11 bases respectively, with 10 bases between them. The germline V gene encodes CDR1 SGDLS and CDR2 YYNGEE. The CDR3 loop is CASSVAGYAFF. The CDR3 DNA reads TGTGCCAGCAGCGTCGCCGGGTACGCTTTCTTT.

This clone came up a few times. CDR3 loop: CASSSWGTGLNIQYF. The CDR3, as DNA: TGTGCCAGCAGCTCCTGGGGGACAGGCCTTAACATTCAGTACTTC. The chain couples TRBV7-9 to TRBJ2-4, with 8 bases matching TRBD1. The CDR3 consists of 15 residues. J was trimmed by 7 bases and V by 4 bases; bases with no gene match: 9. Germline lookup yields CDR1 SEHNR and CDR2 FQNEAQ (reference sequence).

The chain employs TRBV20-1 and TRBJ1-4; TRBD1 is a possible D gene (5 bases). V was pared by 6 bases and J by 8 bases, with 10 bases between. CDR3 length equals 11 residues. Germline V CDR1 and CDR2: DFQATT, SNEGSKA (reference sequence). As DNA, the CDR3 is TGCAGTGCAAGGACATTGGAAAAACTGTTTTTT. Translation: CSARTLEKLFF.

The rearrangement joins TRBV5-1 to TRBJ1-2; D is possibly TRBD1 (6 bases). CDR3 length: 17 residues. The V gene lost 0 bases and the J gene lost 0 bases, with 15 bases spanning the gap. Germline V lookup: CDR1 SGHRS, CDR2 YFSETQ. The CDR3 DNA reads TGCGCCAGCAGCTTGGCCATAAAGGACAGAGCTAACTATGGCTACACCTTC. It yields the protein CASSLAIKDRANYGYTF. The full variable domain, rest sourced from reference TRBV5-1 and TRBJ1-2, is KAGVTQTPRYLIKTRGQQVTLSCSPISGHRSVSWYQQTPGQGLQFLFEYFSETQRNKGNFPGRFSGRQFSNSRSEMNVSTLELGDSALYLCASSLAIKDRANYGYTFGSGTRLTVV.

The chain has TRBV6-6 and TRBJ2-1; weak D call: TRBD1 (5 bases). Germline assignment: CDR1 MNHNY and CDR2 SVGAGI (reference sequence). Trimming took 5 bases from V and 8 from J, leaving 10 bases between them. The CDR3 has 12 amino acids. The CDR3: CASSKGADEQFF. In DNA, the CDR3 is TGTGCCAGCAGTAAAGGGGCGGATGAGCAGTTCTTC.

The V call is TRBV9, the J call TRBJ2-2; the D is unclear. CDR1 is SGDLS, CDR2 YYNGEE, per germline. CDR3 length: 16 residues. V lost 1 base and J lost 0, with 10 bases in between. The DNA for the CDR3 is TGTGCCAGCAGCGTACGGAACAGACCGAACACCGGGGAGCTGTTTTTT. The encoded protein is CASSVRNRPNTGELFF.

The DNA of the CDR3 is TGCGCCAGCGGACAGGGCAAAGCTAACTATGGCTACACCTTC. Its translation is CASGQGKANYGYTF. The genes are TRBV10-2 and TRBJ1-2; 8 bases align to TRBD1. This CDR3 has 14 amino acids. Trimming removed 8 bases from V and 0 bases from J; junction bases left unmatched: 5. Germline CDR1 reads WSHSY; CDR2 reads SAAADI.